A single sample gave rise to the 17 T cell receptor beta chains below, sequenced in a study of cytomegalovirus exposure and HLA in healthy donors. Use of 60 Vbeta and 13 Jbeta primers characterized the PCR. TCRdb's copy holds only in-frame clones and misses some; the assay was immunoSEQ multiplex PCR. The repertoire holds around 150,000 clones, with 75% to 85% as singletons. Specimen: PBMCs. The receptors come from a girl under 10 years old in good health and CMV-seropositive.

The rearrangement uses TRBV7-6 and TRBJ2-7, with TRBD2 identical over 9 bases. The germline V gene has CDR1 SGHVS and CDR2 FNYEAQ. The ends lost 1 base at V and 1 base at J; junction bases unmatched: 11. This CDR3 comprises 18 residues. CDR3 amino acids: CASSLGAGGRGGSYEQYF. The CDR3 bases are TGTGCCAGCAGCTTAGGAGCGGGGGGCAGGGGGGGATCCTACGAGCAGTACTTC.

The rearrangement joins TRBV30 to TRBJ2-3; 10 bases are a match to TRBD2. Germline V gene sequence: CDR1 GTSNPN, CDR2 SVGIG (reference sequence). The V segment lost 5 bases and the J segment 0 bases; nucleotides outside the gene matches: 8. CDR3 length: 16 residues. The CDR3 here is CAWASGRLLSTDTQYF. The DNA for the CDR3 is TGTGCCTGGGCTAGCGGGAGACTCCTAAGCACAGATACGCAGTATTTT.

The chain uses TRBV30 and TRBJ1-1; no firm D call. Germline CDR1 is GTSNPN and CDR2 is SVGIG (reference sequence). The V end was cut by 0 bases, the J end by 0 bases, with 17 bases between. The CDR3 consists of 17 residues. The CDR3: CAWSVSRRTYLNTEAFF. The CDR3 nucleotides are TGTGCCTGGAGTGTAAGCCGTCGGACTTACCTGAACACTGAAGCTTTCTTT. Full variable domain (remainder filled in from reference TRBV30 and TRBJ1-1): SQTIHQWPATLVQPVGSPLSLECTVEGTSNPNLYWYRQAAGRGLQLLFYSVGIGQISSEVPQNLSASRPQDRQFILSSKKLLLSDSGFYLCAWSVSRRTYLNTEAFFGQGTRLTVV.

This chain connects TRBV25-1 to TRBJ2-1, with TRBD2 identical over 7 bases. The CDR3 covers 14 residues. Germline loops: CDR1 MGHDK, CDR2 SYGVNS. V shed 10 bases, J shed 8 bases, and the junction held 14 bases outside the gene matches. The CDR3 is CAIERARAGYEQFF. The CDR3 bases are TGTGCCATCGAGCGGGCGCGAGCGGGGTATGAGCAGTTCTTC.

The CDR3 DNA sequence: TGTGCCAGCTCACGGGCAGGGGGCCTAATATACAATGAGCAGTTCTTC. It encodes CASSRAGGLIYNEQFF. This chain links TRBV18 with TRBJ2-1; the match to TRBD1 covers 8 bases. J gave up 4 bases and V 4 bases, and 9 bases lay outside the gene matches. The germline gives CDR1 KGHSH, CDR2 LQKENI. The CDR3 sequence is 16 residues long. Full variable domain (remainder filled in from reference TRBV18 and TRBJ2-1): NAGVMQNPRHLVRRRGQEARLRCSPMKGHSHVYWYRQLPEEGLKFMVYLQKENIIDESGMPKERFSAEFPKEGPSILRIQQVVRGDSAAYFCASSRAGGLIYNEQFFGPGTRLTVL.

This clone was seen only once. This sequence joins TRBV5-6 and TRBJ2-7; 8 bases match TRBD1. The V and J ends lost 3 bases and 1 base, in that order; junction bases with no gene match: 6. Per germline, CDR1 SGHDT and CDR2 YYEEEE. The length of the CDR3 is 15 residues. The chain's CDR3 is CASSWRDRPSYEQYF. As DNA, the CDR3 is TGTGCCAGCAGCTGGAGGGACAGGCCGTCCTACGAGCAGTACTTC.

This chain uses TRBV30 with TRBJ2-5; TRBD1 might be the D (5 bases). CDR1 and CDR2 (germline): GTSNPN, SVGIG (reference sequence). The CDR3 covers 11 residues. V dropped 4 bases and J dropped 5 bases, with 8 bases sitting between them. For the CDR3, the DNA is TGTGCCTGGACAGGGATGGAGACCCAGTACTTC. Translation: CAWTGMETQYF. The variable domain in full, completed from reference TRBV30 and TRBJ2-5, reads SQTIHQWPATLVQPVGSPLSLECTVEGTSNPNLYWYRQAAGRGLQLLFYSVGIGQISSEVPQNLSASRPQDRQFILSSKKLLLSDSGFYLCAWTGMETQYFGPGTRLLVL.

The CDR3 spells CAVGNRGNQPQHF. Written as DNA, the CDR3 is TGTGCCGTAGGAAACAGGGGGAATCAGCCCCAGCATTTT. The chain combines TRBV2 with TRBJ1-5; TRBD1 aligns across 8 bases. CDR3 length: 13 residues. Unmatched junction bases numbered 7, after V lost 11 bases and J lost 4 bases. Per germline, CDR1 SNHLY and CDR2 FYNNEI.

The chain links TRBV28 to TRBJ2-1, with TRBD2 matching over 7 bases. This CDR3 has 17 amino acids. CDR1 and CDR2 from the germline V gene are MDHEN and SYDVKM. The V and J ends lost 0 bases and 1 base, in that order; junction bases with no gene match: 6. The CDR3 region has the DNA TGTGCCAGCAGTTTATGGACTGCCGGGGGGTCCTACAATGAGCAGTTCTTC. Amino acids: CASSLWTAGGSYNEQFF.

CDR3 loop: CSVEDGASYEQYF. As DNA, the CDR3 is TGCAGCGTTGAGGATGGGGCATCCTACGAGCAGTACTTC. The V call is TRBV29-1, the J call TRBJ2-7; D may be TRBD1 (5 bases). The germline gives CDR1 SQVTM, CDR2 ANQGSEA. The CDR3 length is 13 residues. V shed 3 bases and J shed 1 base, with 10 bases lying between them.

The CDR3 sequence is CAWRTPGQGVVEQYF. The CDR3 DNA is TGTGCCTGGAGGACCCCGGGACAGGGGGTTGTGGAGCAGTACTTC. The chain employs TRBV30 and TRBJ2-7, with TRBD1 matching over 11 bases. V gave up 3 bases and J gave up 7 bases; unmatched junction bases: 11. This CDR3 is 15 amino acids long. Germline loops: CDR1 GTSNPN, CDR2 SVGIG (reference sequence).

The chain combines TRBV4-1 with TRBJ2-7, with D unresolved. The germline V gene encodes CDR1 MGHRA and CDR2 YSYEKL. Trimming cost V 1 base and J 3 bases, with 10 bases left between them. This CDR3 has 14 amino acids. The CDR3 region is CASSQGRANYEQYF. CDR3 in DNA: TGCGCCAGCAGCCAAGGTCGCGCCAACTACGAGCAGTACTTC.

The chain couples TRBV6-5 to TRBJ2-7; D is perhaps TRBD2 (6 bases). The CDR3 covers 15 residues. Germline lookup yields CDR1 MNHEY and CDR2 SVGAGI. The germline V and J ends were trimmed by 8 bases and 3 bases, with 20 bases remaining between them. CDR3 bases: TGTGCCAGCGGCCTTTTCGGGAGTCCTCGCTACGAGCAGTACTTC. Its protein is CASGLFGSPRYEQYF.

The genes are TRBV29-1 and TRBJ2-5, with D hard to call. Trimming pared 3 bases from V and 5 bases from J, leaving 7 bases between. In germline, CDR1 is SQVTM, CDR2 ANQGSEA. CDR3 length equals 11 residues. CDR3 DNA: TGCAGCGTTGATCACTCCGAGACCCAGTACTTC. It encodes CSVDHSETQYF.

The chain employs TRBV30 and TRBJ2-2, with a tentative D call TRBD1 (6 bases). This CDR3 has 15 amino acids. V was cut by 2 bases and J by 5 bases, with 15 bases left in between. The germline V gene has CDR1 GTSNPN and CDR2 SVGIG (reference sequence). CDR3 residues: CAWSTQGRGTGELFF. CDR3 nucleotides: TGTGCCTGGAGTACACAGGGAAGGGGGACCGGGGAGCTGTTTTTT.

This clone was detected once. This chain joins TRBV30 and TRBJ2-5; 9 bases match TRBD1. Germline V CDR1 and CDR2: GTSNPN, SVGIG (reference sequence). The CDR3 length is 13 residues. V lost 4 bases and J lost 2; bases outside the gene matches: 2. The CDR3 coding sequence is TGTGCCTGGAAAGGACAGGGGCAAGAGACCCAGTACTTC. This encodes CAWKGQGQETQYF. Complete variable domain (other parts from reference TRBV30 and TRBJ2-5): SQTIHQWPATLVQPVGSPLSLECTVEGTSNPNLYWYRQAAGRGLQLLFYSVGIGQISSEVPQNLSASRPQDRQFILSSKKLLLSDSGFYLCAWKGQGQETQYFGPGTRLLVL.

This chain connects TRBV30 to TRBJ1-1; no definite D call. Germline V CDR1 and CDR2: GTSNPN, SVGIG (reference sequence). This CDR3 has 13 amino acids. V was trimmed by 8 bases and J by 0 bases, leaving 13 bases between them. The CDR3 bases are TGTGCCGGGTGGACTCCTCTGAACACTGAAGCTTTCTTT. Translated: CAGWTPLNTEAFF.